One and the same sample provided the 14 T cell receptor beta chains below, sequenced in a study of tumor-infiltrating lymphocytes in primary liver carcinoma. The input was roughly 0.5 ug total RNA; TCR beta cDNA was made from it with a constant-region primer. Three nested multiplex PCR rounds, a slightly modified ARM-PCR method, built the TCR beta libraries. Researchers ran the first two PCR rounds for roughly 11 cycles each with TRBV1-TRBV30 forward primers and a C-beta reverse primer. In TCRdb, the multiplex PCR reads were re-called with MiXCR into one record per CDR3 protein. Seen here are approximately 92,000 distinct CDR3 sequences, approximately 71% observed once, and the top ten hold around 8.8%. Co-extraction of RNA and DNA was performed on about 20-32 mg of unsorted bulk tissue. Specimen: liver tumor tissue from sampling region 5. The sample's subset: tumor region T5, tumor centre. The receptor source for this set is a woman between 55 and 75 years old with primary liver carcinoma and hepatitis B virus infection.

By share, this clonotype counts as medium-sized. V and J are TRBV11-2 and TRBJ1-2; no reliable D call. Germline assignment: CDR1 SGHAT and CDR2 FQNNGV. Between the trimmed V and J ends, which lost 2 bases and 4 bases, there was a span of 17 bases. The CDR3 is 16 residues long. The CDR3 DNA reads TGTGCCAGCAGCTTAAATGGGCAGAGCCGATCCTATGGCTACACCTTC. Translating it yields CASSLNGQSRSYGYTF.

A remark on this clonotype: A read error may account for a junction end that differs from germline. The gene calls are TRBV29-1 and TRBJ2-1; either TRBD1 or TRBD2 may fit D (5 bases each). This CDR3 is 12 amino acids long. Germline loops: CDR1 SQVTM, CDR2 ANQGSEA. The CDR3 region is CSVTGLNDEQLF. CDR3 in DNA: TGCAGCGTTACGGGGCTTAACGATGAGCAGCTCTTC.

Notes on this clonotype: One base away lies a much larger clone, so this may be a sequencing read error. The chain is built from TRBV28 and TRBJ1-1, with 9 bases identical to TRBD1. This CDR3 spans 14 amino acids. Germline CDR1 reads MDHEN; CDR2 reads SYDVKM. J lost 4 bases, V lost 6 bases, and 6 bases had no gene match. This CDR3 reads CASRRQGGCTEAFF. CDR3 bases: TGTGCCAGCAGGCGACAGGGGGGATGCACTGAAGCTTTCTTT.

The sample holds one count of this clonotype. The junction departs from germline at one end; a sequencing error may be responsible. The rearrangement links TRBV11-2 to TRBJ2-2; no firm D call. Germline V lookup: CDR1 SGHAT, CDR2 FQNNGV. The CDR3 is 14 amino acids. CDR3 sequence: CANSLYRSAGELFF. CDR3 coding DNA: TGTGCCAACAGCCTTTATAGATCCGCCGGGGAGCTGTTTTTT.

To note about this clonotype: One junction end does not reproduce the germline sequence, and a read error may be involved. This chain connects TRBV11-2 to TRBJ2-4; D gene ambiguous. The CDR3 sequence is 17 residues long. In germline, CDR1 is SGHAT, CDR2 FQNNGV. CDR3: CASSPRSELIAKNIQYF. For the CDR3, the DNA is TGCGCCAGCAGCCCCCGGTCAGAGTTGATTGCCAAAAACATTCAGTACTTC.

In regard to this clonotype: A read error is possible here, since a much larger clone lies one base away. The gene calls are TRBV5-1 and TRBJ2-1; TRBD1 might be the D (7 bases). The CDR3 sequence is 14 residues long. The germline CDR1 and CDR2 sequences are SGHRS and YFSETQ. Between the trimmed V and J ends, which lost 5 bases and 3 bases, there was a span of 12 bases. CDR3 nucleotide sequence: TGCGCCAGCAGGGGGGGACAGAACTACAATGAGCAGTTCTTC. Residues: CASRGGQNYNEQFF.

Notes on this clonotype: Being one base from a much bigger clone, this may be a read error. This chain uses TRBV6-6 with TRBJ2-1, with 9 bases lining up with TRBD2. Looked up from germline, CDR1 is MNHNY and CDR2 is SVGAGI (reference sequence). The CDR3 has 14 residues. The DNA for the CDR3 is TGTGCCAGCAGTCACTCGCAAGCGGGGGGTGAGCAGTTCTTC. This encodes CASSHSQAGGEQFF.

This clonotype has just one count. A read error may explain this, as a much larger clone is one base away. The V and J genes are TRBV10-3 and TRBJ2-1; 12 nucleotides match TRBD2. The CDR3 loop spans 16 amino acids. Germline values: CDR1 ENHRY, CDR2 SYGVKD. The CDR3 sequence: CAISEPGTGTSGQQSF. CDR3 DNA sequence: TGTGCCATCAGTGAGCCAGGGACTGGGACTAGCGGGCAGCAGTCCTTC.

This clonotype has only a few counts. A read error may produce the germline difference seen at one junction end. This sequence joins TRBV7-8 and TRBJ2-3; D might be TRBD1 (5 bases). CDR1 SGHVS and CDR2 FQNEAQ come from the germline V gene. This CDR3 contains 15 residues. The DNA for the CDR3 is TGTACCAGCCGACTTGGGGCCCGGGGCACAGATACGCAGTATTTT. It translates to CTSRLGARGTDTQYF.

A word on this clonotype: A much larger clone is a single base away; this may be a read error. This chain connects TRBV20-1 to TRBJ2-5; 7 bases agree with TRBD2. This CDR3 contains 14 residues. CDR1 is DFQATT and CDR2 is SNEGSKA in the germline V gene (reference sequence). CDR3 protein: CSTRIAGSQETQYF. The CDR3 coding sequence is TGCAGTACTAGGATAGCGGGCTCACAAGAGACCCAGTACTTC.

This chain connects TRBV4-1 to TRBJ2-3; 8 bases line up with TRBD2. Germline V gene lookup returns CDR1 MGHRA and CDR2 YSYEKL. The CDR3 loop spans 17 amino acids. V was clipped by 4 bases and J by 2 bases; unmatched bases: 11. The CDR3 DNA reads as TGCGCCAGCAGCCCGCGCGTCAGCGGGGGTGCCACAGATACGCAGTATTTT. As protein: CASSPRVSGGATDTQYF.

In this sample, this clonotype turned up once. This sequence may be a read error, since a much larger clone differs from it by one base. The DNA for the CDR3 is TGTGCCAGCAGCTTTCAGGACACAGATAAGCAGTATTTT. The encoded protein is CASSFQDTDKQYF. The chain carries TRBV5-4 and TRBJ2-3, with D possibly TRBD1 on 5 matching bases. This CDR3 contains 13 residues. Germline values: CDR1 SGHNT, CDR2 YYREEE (reference sequence).

This clonotype has a count of ten or more. V and J are TRBV28 and TRBJ2-1; 10 positions match TRBD2. The CDR3 consists of 16 residues. From germline, CDR1 is MDHEN and CDR2 SYDVKM. The V segment lost 11 bases and the J segment 7 bases; nucleotides outside the gene matches: 17. CDR3 region: CAGSGGAYSGRNEQFF. The CDR3 DNA reads as TGTGCCGGCTCGGGCGGGGCTTATAGCGGGAGGAATGAGCAGTTCTTC.

About this clonotype: This may stem from a read error, because a much larger clone lies one nucleotide away. This chain uses TRBV5-6 with TRBJ2-1, with 10 bases identical to TRBD2. Germline-derived CDR1 and CDR2 are SGHDT and YYEEEE. The CDR3 loop spans 20 amino acids. This chain's CDR3 is CAGSQDPTSGPFRPYNEQFF. DNA for the CDR3: TGTGCCGGCAGCCAGGATCCGACTAGCGGGCCATTCCGTCCTTACAATGAGCAGTTCTTC.